Listed here are 17 T cell receptor beta chains from one sample, sequenced in a study of tumour-infiltrating T cells in Burkitt lymphoma. The protocol was immunoSEQ multiplex PCR, while the TCRdb copy is restricted to in-frame clones and leaves out a portion. Seen here are 5,000 to 7,500 clones, roughly 84% observed once, and the top ten hold roughly 11%. The sequencing sample was made of tumor tissue. The receptor source for this set is a human donor with Burkitt lymphoma.

The chain has TRBV11-2 and TRBJ1-2; no firm D call. The CDR3 is 12 residues long. Germline CDR1 SGHAT, CDR2 FQNNGV. Trimming took 5 bases from V and 6 from J, leaving 10 bases between them. CDR3: CASSPVWDGYTF. CDR3 coding DNA: TGTGCCAGCAGCCCCGTGTGGGATGGCTACACCTTC.

The rearrangement links TRBV5-5 to TRBJ1-1; D is possibly TRBD1 (5 bases). From germline, CDR1 is SGHKS and CDR2 YYEKEE (reference sequence). Trimming removed 4 bases at V and 5 bases at J, with 12 bases between. The CDR3 extends over 13 amino acids. CDR3 sequence: CASSAVGDTEAFF. The DNA of the CDR3 is TGTGCCAGCAGCGCCGTGGGGGATACTGAAGCTTTCTTT.

This clone was seen only once. The chain uses TRBV5-4 and TRBJ2-7, with no clear D. The CDR3 consists of 14 residues. The V end lost 2 bases, the J end lost 6 bases, and 15 bases lay between the germline ends. Germline V gives CDR1 SGHNT, CDR2 YYREEE (reference sequence). The CDR3 nucleotides are TGTGCCAGCAGCTTAGGTTCTGGGCCCCTCGAGCAGTACTTC. It codes for CASSLGSGPLEQYF.

The chain links TRBV14 to TRBJ2-7, with D hard to call. The CDR3 consists of 11 residues. Trimming shortened V by 8 bases and J by 4 bases, and 9 bases separated the two germline ends. Germline CDR1 SGHDN, CDR2 FVKESK. Here the CDR3 reads CASSMSYEQYF. The DNA for the CDR3 is TGTGCCAGCTCAATGTCATACGAGCAGTACTTC. Full variable domain (remainder filled in from reference TRBV14 and TRBJ2-7): EAGVTQFPSHSVIEKGQTVTLRCDPISGHDNLYWYRRVMGKEIKFLLHFVKESKQDESGMPNNRFLAERTGGTYSTLKVQPAELEDSGVYFCASSMSYEQYFGPGTRLTVT.

The chain joins TRBV7-2 to TRBJ2-1, with no clear D. V shed 1 base and J shed 2 bases, with 6 bases lying between them. The germline V gene encodes CDR1 SGHTA and CDR2 FQGNSA. CDR3 length: 14 amino acids. The CDR3 sequence is CASSLELPYNEQFF. The CDR3 bases are TGTGCCAGCAGCTTAGAGCTTCCCTACAATGAGCAGTTCTTC.

A few counts support this clone. V usage is TRBV9 and J usage is TRBJ1-2; tentative D call: TRBD1 (6 bases). In germline, CDR1 is SGDLS, CDR2 YYNGEE. The ends were cut back, 4 bases at V and 4 bases at J, with 20 bases in the middle. The CDR3 loop spans 16 amino acids. CDR3: CASSPGQYGGGYGYTF. DNA of the CDR3: TGTGCCAGCAGCCCCGGCCAGTATGGAGGGGGCTATGGCTACACCTTC.

As concerns this clone: Sequence at one end of the junction differs from germline and may be a read error. The V call is TRBV9, the J call TRBJ2-7; tentative D call: TRBD1 (6 bases). Germline V gives CDR1 SGDLS, CDR2 YYNGEE. The CDR3 spans 15 residues. CDR3 region: CASSSGDIQHYERYF. The CDR3 DNA reads as TGTGCCAGCAGCTCAGGGGACATCCAGCACTACGAGCGGTACTTC. The full variable domain, in which reference TRBV9 and TRBJ2-7 provide the parts outside the CDR3, is DSGVTQTPKHLITATGQRVTLRCSPRSGDLSVYWYQQSLDQGLQFLIQYYNGEERAKGNILERFSAQQFPDLHSELNLSSLELGDSALYFCASSSGDIQHYERYFGPGTRLTVT.

With regard to this clone: The same CDR3 can be traced to other DNA sequences in this sample. V gene TRBV7-9 combines with J gene TRBJ1-2, with 9 bases identical to TRBD1. CDR3 size: 15 residues. Per the germline V gene, CDR1 is SEHNR and CDR2 is FQNEAQ (reference sequence). V gave up 1 base and J gave up 6 bases; unmatched junction bases: 6. CDR3 sequence: CASSLGTGGVDGYTF. CDR3 DNA: TGTGCCAGCAGCTTAGGAACAGGGGGCGTAGATGGCTACACCTTC.

The chain carries TRBV6-1 and TRBJ1-6, with D unclear. The V and J ends lost 3 bases and 12 bases respectively, with 9 bases between them. CDR1 MNHNS and CDR2 SASEGT come from the germline V gene. The CDR3 covers 12 residues. The CDR3: CASSDFLKPLHF. CDR3 in DNA: TGTGCCAGCAGTGATTTTCTTAAACCCCTCCACTTT.

The chain employs TRBV7-8 and TRBJ1-1; D possibly corresponds to TRBD1 (5 bases). The germline V gene has CDR1 SGHVS and CDR2 FQNEAQ. Trimming stripped 3 bases from V and 4 bases from J, with 9 bases between. This CDR3 contains 13 residues. CDR3 sequence (DNA): TGTGCCAGCAGCTTCAGGGAGGGCACTGAAGCTTTCTTT. Its protein is CASSFREGTEAFF.

The chain uses TRBV5-6 and TRBJ2-1; D is unresolved. V lost 4 bases to trimming and J lost 1 base, with 15 bases between them. Germline V lookup: CDR1 SGHDT, CDR2 YYEEEE. The CDR3 has 16 amino acids. CDR3 residues: CASSHWGTISYNEQFF. CDR3 sequence (DNA): TGTGCCAGCAGCCACTGGGGAACCATTTCCTACAATGAGCAGTTCTTC.

The chain uses TRBV9 and TRBJ1-1; D not resolved. In germline, CDR1 is SGDLS, CDR2 YYNGEE. This CDR3 spans 15 amino acids. Trimming cost V 0 bases and J 5 bases, with 14 bases left between them. CDR3 sequence (DNA): TGTGCCAGCAGCGTAGGAATAGGGTCGAGGACTGAAGCTTTCTTT. The encoded protein is CASSVGIGSRTEAFF.

This chain joins TRBV11-3 and TRBJ2-1, with 9 bases matching TRBD2. The CDR3 loop spans 14 amino acids. J lost 9 bases, V lost 1 base, and 4 bases had no gene match. CDR1 is SGHNT, CDR2 YENEEA, per germline. DNA of the CDR3: TGTGCCAGCAGCTTAGGAGCGGGAGGCACTGAGCAGTTCTTC. Its translation: CASSLGAGGTEQFF.

The V call is TRBV6-1, the J call TRBJ1-2; TRBD1 might be the D (5 bases). V dropped 1 base and J dropped 8 bases, with 17 bases sitting between them. The CDR3 is 15 amino acids. Germline V gives CDR1 MNHNS, CDR2 SASEGT. CDR3 DNA: TGTGCCAGCAGTGAAGAAGGTCGGGGGTTGGGCGGCTACACCTTC. It encodes CASSEEGRGLGGYTF.

V usage is TRBV18 and J usage is TRBJ2-3; TRBD1 or TRBD2 may be the D gene (5 bases each). Trimming left V 6 bases short and J 2 bases short, with 9 bases between. Germline-derived CDR1 and CDR2 are KGHSH and LQKENI. The CDR3 contains 13 residues. The CDR3 region has the DNA TGTGCCAGCTCCCGAGGGGCCACAGATACGCAGTATTTT. Its translation: CASSRGATDTQYF.

The J gene is TRBJ2-3, the V gene TRBV11-3, with D possibly matching TRBD2 (6 bases). Germline CDR1 is SGHNT and CDR2 is YENEEA. The CDR3 covers 14 residues. V was trimmed by 3 bases and J by 2 bases, leaving 9 bases between them. CDR3: CASSFSGPTDTQYF. The CDR3 coding sequence is TGTGCCAGCAGCTTTAGCGGCCCCACAGATACGCAGTATTTT.

The chain has TRBV5-1 and TRBJ2-7, with unresolved D. V lost 0 bases and J 2 bases, leaving 9 bases between the germline ends. Germline CDR1 and CDR2: SGHRS and YFSETQ. CDR3 length equals 14 residues. The CDR3 loop is CASSLVGSTYEQYF. CDR3 sequence (DNA): TGCGCCAGCAGCTTGGTGGGGTCTACCTACGAGCAGTACTTC.